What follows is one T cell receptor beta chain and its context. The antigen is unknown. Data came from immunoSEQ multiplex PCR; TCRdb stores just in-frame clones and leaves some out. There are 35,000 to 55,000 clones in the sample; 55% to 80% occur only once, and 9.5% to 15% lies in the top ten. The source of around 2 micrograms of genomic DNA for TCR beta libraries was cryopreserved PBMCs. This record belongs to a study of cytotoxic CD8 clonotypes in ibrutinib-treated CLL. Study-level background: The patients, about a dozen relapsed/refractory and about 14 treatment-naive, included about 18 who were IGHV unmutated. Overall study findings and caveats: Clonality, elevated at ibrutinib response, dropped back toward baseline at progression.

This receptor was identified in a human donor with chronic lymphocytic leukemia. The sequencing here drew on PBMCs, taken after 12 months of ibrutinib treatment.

The CDR3 sequence: CASSQGYTMNTEAFF. The CDR3 nucleotides are TGTGCCAGCAGCCAAGGTTATACCATGAACACTGAAGCTTTCTTT. The V and J genes are TRBV4-2 and TRBJ1-1; D gene unclear. V lost 1 base and J 0 bases, leaving 9 bases between the germline ends. Germline CDR1 is LGHNA and CDR2 is YNFKEQ. The length of the CDR3 is 15 residues.